Following are 3 T cell receptor beta chains from one sample sequenced in a study of blood T cell repertoires in COVID-19. Measured with immunoSEQ multiplex PCR; TCRdb has only the in-frame clones, and not every one. Of hundreds of thousands of clones listed, almost 90% are singletons. The specimen sequenced was peripheral blood. These receptors were obtained from a woman in her 40s with COVID-19, enrolled during active disease.

This sequence joins TRBV6-2 or TRBV6-3 and TRBJ2-3; 8 bases agree with TRBD1. Trimming took 4 bases from V and 4 from J; bases not matched to a gene: 10. Germline V gives CDR1 MNHEY, CDR2 SVGEGT. This CDR3 spans 16 amino acids. The CDR3 DNA is TGTGCCAGCAGTTTACAGGGGGGAGGTAGGGCAGATACGCAGTATTTT. It translates to CASSLQGGGRADTQYF.

V gene TRBV5-4 combines with J gene TRBJ2-3; 14 positions match TRBD2. The V segment lost 0 bases and the J segment 1 base; nucleotides outside the gene matches: 7. CDR3 length equals 19 residues. The germline V gene has CDR1 SGHNT and CDR2 YYREEE (reference sequence). The CDR3 here is CASSLGGTSGSRGTDTQYF. The DNA for the CDR3 is TGTGCCAGCAGCTTGGGGGGGACTAGCGGGAGCCGGGGCACAGATACGCAGTATTTT.

As to this clone: A junction boundary mismatches the germline segment, possibly from a read error. V is TRBV24-1 and J is TRBJ1-2; 7 nucleotides match TRBD1. CDR3 size: 14 residues. Germline CDR1 KGHDR, CDR2 SFDVKD. In nucleotides, the CDR3 is TGTGTCACCAGTGATCGGGACAGAGTTTATGGCTACACCTTC. Amino acids: CVTSDRDRVYGYTF.